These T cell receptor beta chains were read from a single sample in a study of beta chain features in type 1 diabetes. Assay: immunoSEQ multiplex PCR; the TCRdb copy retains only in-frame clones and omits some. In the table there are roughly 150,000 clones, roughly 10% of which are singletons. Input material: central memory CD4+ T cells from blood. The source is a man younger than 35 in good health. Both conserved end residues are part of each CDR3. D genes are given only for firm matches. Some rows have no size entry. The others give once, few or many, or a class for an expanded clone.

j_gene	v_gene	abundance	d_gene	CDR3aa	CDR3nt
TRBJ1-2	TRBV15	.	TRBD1	CATSSVGTGWVTF	TGTGCCACCAGCAGTGTGGGGACAGGTTGGGTCACCTTC
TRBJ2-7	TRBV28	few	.	CATNLRGYEQYF	TGTGCCACCAATCTCCGGGGCTACGAGCAGTACTTC
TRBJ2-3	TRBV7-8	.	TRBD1	CASSFSGDRGLLGQYF	TGTGCCAGCAGCTTTTCGGGGGACAGGGGGCTGCTGGGGCAGTATTTT
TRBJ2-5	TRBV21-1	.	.	CASSKGSPKGILSAKTQYF	TGTGCCAGCAGCAAAGGGTCCCCCAAGGGCATCCTAAGTGCGAAGACCCAGTACTTC
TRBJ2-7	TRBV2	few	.	CASSERYEQYF	TGTGCCAGCAGTGAAAGGTACGAGCAGTACTTC
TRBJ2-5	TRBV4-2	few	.	CASSQEPGKETQYF	TGTGCCAGCAGCCAAGAGCCGGGGAAAGAGACCCAGTACTTC
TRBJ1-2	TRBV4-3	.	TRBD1	CASSQAGGQGNGYTF	TGCGCCAGCAGCCAAGCGGGCGGACAGGGCAATGGCTACACCTTC
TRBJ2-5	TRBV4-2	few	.	CASSVLPFLPETQYF	TGTGCCAGCAGCGTCCTACCCTTCCTGCCAGAGACCCAGTACTTC
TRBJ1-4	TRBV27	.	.	CATAQEKLFF	TGTGCCACCGCTCAGGAAAAACTGTTTTTT
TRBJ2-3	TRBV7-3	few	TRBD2	CASSARGAGVTDTQYF	TGTGCCAGCAGCGCCCGGGGAGCGGGAGTGACAGATACGCAGTATTTT
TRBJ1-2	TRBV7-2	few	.	CASSSPGYGYTF	TGTGCCAGCAGCTCTCCGGGATATGGCTACACCTTC
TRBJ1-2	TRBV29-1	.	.	CSVEDLGGNGYTF	TGCAGCGTTGAAGATTTGGGGGGGAATGGCTACACCTTC
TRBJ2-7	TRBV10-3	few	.	CAIREGMTYEQYF	TGTGCCATCAGGGAGGGAATGACCTACGAGCAGTACTTC
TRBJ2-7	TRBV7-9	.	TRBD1	CASSWTGMSYEQYF	TGTGCCAGCAGCTGGACAGGGATGTCCTACGAGCAGTACTTC
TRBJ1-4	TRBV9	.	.	CASSPYTSENEKLFF	TGTGCCAGCAGCCCTTACACGTCCGAGAATGAAAAACTGTTTTTT
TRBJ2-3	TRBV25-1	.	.	CASSEYKRDTQYF	TGTGCCAGCAGTGAATATAAGAGGGATACGCAGTATTTT
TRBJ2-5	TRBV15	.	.	CVTSSRGGLETQYF	TGTGTCACCAGCAGCCGGGGTGGTTTGGAGACCCAGTACTTC
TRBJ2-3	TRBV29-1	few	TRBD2	CSVEMRELAGGRVTDTQYF	TGCAGCGTTGAGATGAGGGAACTAGCGGGGGGGCGGGTCACAGATACGCAGTATTTT
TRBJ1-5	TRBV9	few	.	CASNRGEGPQHF	TGTGCCAGCAATAGGGGTGAGGGGCCCCAGCATTTT
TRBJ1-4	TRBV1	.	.	CTSSQSAFVDRGHPAANEKLFF	TGCACCAGCAGCCAAAGCGCATTCGTGGACAGGGGGCATCCAGCAGCTAATGAAAAACTGTTTTTT
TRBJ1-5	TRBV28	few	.	CASSFRRSNQPQHF	TGTGCCAGCAGTTTCAGGCGTAGCAATCAGCCCCAGCATTTT
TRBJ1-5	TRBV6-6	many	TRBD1	CASSPQGGQPQHF	TGTGCCAGCAGTCCACAGGGGGGTCAGCCCCAGCATTTT